Listed below are T cell receptor beta chains from one sample, sequenced in a study of blood T cell repertoires in COVID-19. This table comes from immunoSEQ multiplex PCR, and its TCRdb copy is limited to in-frame clones, with some not included. Among over 65,000 clones listed, 78% were seen once. The specimen sequenced was peripheral blood. These receptor sequences come from a man in his 60s with COVID-19, enrolled during active disease. Both conserved end residues are part of each CDR3. The D gene is left open where the match is weak. Not all rows give a size; the values are once, few, many and, for expanded clones, a class.

NA	TRBJ2-7	NA	TRBV29-1	TGCAGCGTTGAAGGTGTAGAATACGAGCAGTACTTC	CSVEGVEYEQYF
NA	TRBJ2-7	NA	TRBV25-1	TGTGCCAGCAGTGAACAAGACAGGAGCTCCTACGAGCAGTACTTC	CASSEQDRSSYEQYF
TRBD2	TRBJ2-1	NA	TRBV20-1	TGCAGTGCTAGTCAGGGAACAACTAGCGGGCTTTACAATGAGCAGTTCTTC	CSASQGTTSGLYNEQFF
TRBD2	TRBJ2-3	few	TRBV16	TGTGCCAGCAGCCAATCCGGGACTAGAACAGATACGCAGTATTTT	CASSQSGTRTDTQYF
TRBD2	TRBJ2-1	few	TRBV4-2	TGTGCCAGCAGCCGTTCCGGGACTAGCGGGTTCGGTGAGCAGTTCTTC	CASSRSGTSGFGEQFF
TRBD1	TRBJ1-4	NA	TRBV11-2	TGTGCCAGCAGCCGGCGGGACAGGGCAGGGACTAATGAAAAACTGTTTTTT	CASSRRDRAGTNEKLFF
NA	TRBJ1-2	NA	TRBV9	TGTGCCAGCAGCTACCGGGGGGACAAACCTAACTATGGCTACACCTTC	CASSYRGDKPNYGYTF
NA	TRBJ2-7	NA	TRBV29-1	TGCAGCGTTGGAGTGGGAGGTTCCTCCTACGAGCAGTACTTC	CSVGVGGSSYEQYF
TRBD2	TRBJ2-7	NA	TRBV11-3	TGTGCCAGCAGCTTGGCCCTTCGGCTAGCGGGAGATGGCTACGAGCAGTACTTC	CASSLALRLAGDGYEQYF
NA	TRBJ2-3	NA	TRBV7-2	TGTGCCAGCAGCAGGGGCGCTGGATCAGATACGCAGTATTTT	CASSRGAGSDTQYF
NA	TRBJ1-1	NA	TRBV20-1	TGCAGTGCTAGTGGGGGGGGGATGAACACTGAAGCTTTCTTT	CSASGGGMNTEAFF
NA	TRBJ1-6	NA	TRBV6-1	TGTGCCAGCAGTGAAAGACAGGCTCTTGCTTCACCCCTCCACTTT	CASSERQALASPLHF
TRBD2	TRBJ2-2	NA	TRBV10-3	TGTGCCATCAGCGGCGCGGGGGTAAGCGGGGAGCTGTTTTTT	CAISGAGVSGELFF
TRBD2	TRBJ2-1	NA	TRBV3-1/TRBV3-2	TGTGCCAGCAGCCATCGAAGCGGGGGGAACAATGAGCAGTTCTTC	CASSHRSGGNNEQFF
NA	TRBJ1-5	NA	TRBV19	TGTGCCAGTAGTAACTACGGACCCCAGCATTTT	CASSNYGPQHF
NA	TRBJ1-1	NA	TRBV2	TGTGCCAGCAGTGTGTACGCGGGCGGTGAAGCTTTCTTT	CASSVYAGGEAFF
TRBD2	TRBJ2-1	NA	TRBV11-2	TGTGCCAGCAGCTTAGCTGCGGGCGGGAGCTCCTACAATGAGCAGTTCTTC	CASSLAAGGSSYNEQFF
TRBD1	TRBJ2-5	NA	TRBV7-3	TGTGCCAGCAGCTTACTGGGCCAGGGGGCAGAGACCCAGTACTTC	CASSLLGQGAETQYF
NA	TRBJ2-7	NA	TRBV9	TGTGCCAGCAGCGTAGTCGGGGGTTCCTACGAGCAGTACTTC	CASSVVGGSYEQYF
NA	TRBJ2-5	few	TRBV2	TGTGCCAGCAGTGACTCACCGGGAACTAAGACCCAGTACTTC	CASSDSPGTKTQYF
TRBD1	TRBJ2-7	NA	TRBV19	TGTGCCAGTAGTAAGACAGGGGACGAGCAGTACTTC	CASSKTGDEQYF
TRBD1	TRBJ2-7	few	TRBV5-1	TGCGCCAGCAGCATCCGGGACAGGGCCTACGAGCAGTACTTC	CASSIRDRAYEQYF
TRBD2	TRBJ2-3	NA	TRBV7-2	TGTGCCAGCAGGAGCGGGACTAGCGGGAGCGCAGATACGCAGTATTTT	CASRSGTSGSADTQYF
TRBD2	TRBJ2-3	NA	TRBV19	TGTGCCAGTAGTATAGCCCCCGTCGGGGGGGCGTATACGCAGTATTTT	CASSIAPVGGAYTQYF
TRBD2	TRBJ2-1	NA	TRBV7-8	TGTGCCAGCAGCCCGCGAGGACTAGCGGGAGGTCTCAATGAGCAGTTCTTC	CASSPRGLAGGLNEQFF
NA	TRBJ2-3	once	TRBV25-1	TGTGCCAGCAGTGTCTATACTGTCACAGATACGCAGTATTTT	CASSVYTVTDTQYF
NA	TRBJ2-1	NA	TRBV23-1	TGCGCCAGCAGTCAATCATCCCCGAATGTCAAAAACTCCATTTCCTACAATGAGCAGTTCTTC	CASSQSSPNVKNSISYNEQFF
NA	TRBJ2-7	NA	TRBV5-4	TGTGCCAGCAGCCTGAAAGGGGCCAGCGACGAGCAGTACTTC	CASSLKGASDEQYF
NA	TRBJ2-3	NA	TRBV10-3	TGTGCCATCAGTGTAGGGACTCTTACCCAAGATACGCAGTATTTT	CAISVGTLTQDTQYF
TRBD1	TRBJ1-6	NA	TRBV6-4	TGTGCCAGCAGCGCCGGGACAGATTATTCACCCCTCCACTTT	CASSAGTDYSPLHF
NA	TRBJ2-3	NA	TRBV5-1	TGCGCCAGCAGCTCCCGGACAGGCCGGAGGGCAGATACGCAGTATTTT	CASSSRTGRRADTQYF
TRBD1	TRBJ2-1	NA	TRBV12-5	TGTGCTAGTGGTTTGGCCCAGACAGGGTTCAATGAGCAGTTCTTC	CASGLAQTGFNEQFF
NA	TRBJ2-1	many	TRBV5-6	TGTGCCAGCAGCTTGGATTACGGGGGCAATGAGCAGTTCTTC	CASSLDYGGNEQFF
TRBD2	TRBJ2-5	few	TRBV30	TGTGCCTGGATTAGTAGCGGGAGTTTTCAGGAGACCCAGTACTTC	CAWISSGSFQETQYF
TRBD2	TRBJ2-1	NA	TRBV5-1	TGCGCCAGCAGCTTGGAACCGCGGGGGGACCCGTTCTTC	CASSLEPRGDPFF
NA	TRBJ1-4	NA	TRBV4-2	TGTGCCAGCAGCCAGGAGGACAGAGAAAAACTGTTTTTT	CASSQEDREKLFF
TRBD1	TRBJ2-7	NA	TRBV14	TGTGCCAGCAGCCACAGACAGGGTTCCTACGAGCAGTACTTC	CASSHRQGSYEQYF
NA	TRBJ1-5	NA	TRBV7-8	TGTGCCAGCAGCCGCACACTTACAGGGTCTAGAGGCAATCAGCCCCAGCATTTT	CASSRTLTGSRGNQPQHF
NA	TRBJ1-1	NA	TRBV19	TGTGCCAGTAGTATTGGTTCCTATTCCAACACTGAAGCTTTCTTT	CASSIGSYSNTEAFF
NA	TRBJ2-7	NA	TRBV19	TGTGCCAGTAGTATAGGTCGAGGCAGTCTCAACGAGCAGTACTTC	CASSIGRGSLNEQYF
TRBD1	TRBJ1-6	NA	TRBV9	TGTGCCAGCAGCGTCGCGCCGGGACAGAATTCACCCCTCCACTTT	CASSVAPGQNSPLHF
NA	TRBJ2-1	NA	TRBV9	TGTGCCAGCAGCGTAGATTTCGGGGTGGAGCAGTTCTTC	CASSVDFGVEQFF
TRBD1	TRBJ2-1	NA	TRBV11-3	TGTGCCAGCAGCTTAGATCCTATGAGACAGGGACCGGATGAGCAGTTCTTC	CASSLDPMRQGPDEQFF
NA	TRBJ1-4	NA	TRBV30	TGTGCCTGGAGTGTACGAACAGCTTCGAATGAAAAACTGTTTTTT	CAWSVRTASNEKLFF
TRBD1	TRBJ2-3	NA	TRBV7-2	TGTGCCAGCAGGGGCGGGACAGGGGGCTTGGATACGCAGTATTTT	CASRGGTGGLDTQYF
NA	TRBJ1-2	NA	TRBV20-1	TGCAGTGCTAGTACAGATAACTATGGCTACACCTTC	CSASTDNYGYTF
NA	TRBJ1-5	NA	TRBV12-3/TRBV12-4	TGTGCCAGCAGCCAACTTGAAAATCAGCCCCAGCATTTT	CASSQLENQPQHF
TRBD1	TRBJ1-6	NA	TRBV5-1	TGCGCCAGCAGCTCGACAGGGGTGTATGATTCACCCCTCCACTTT	CASSSTGVYDSPLHF
TRBD1	TRBJ2-2	NA	TRBV18	TGTGCCAGCTCACTTGGGACAGCGAACACCGGGGAGCTGTTTTTT	CASSLGTANTGELFF
TRBD1	TRBJ2-5	NA	TRBV25-1	TGTGCCAGCGGGACAGTTCTTGGGGAGACCCAGTACTTC	CASGTVLGETQYF
NA	TRBJ2-5	NA	TRBV19	TGTGCCAGTAGTGGGCCTGGGGCGGGGGCGGAGACCCAGTACTTC	CASSGPGAGAETQYF
TRBD1	TRBJ1-6	few	TRBV30	TGTGCCTGGAGTTCCGCAGGGGGCAATTCACCCCTCCACTTT	CAWSSAGGNSPLHF
NA	TRBJ1-6	NA	TRBV7-2	TGTGCCAGCAGCTCCCTTAGCTCCTATAATTCACCCCTCCACTTT	CASSSLSSYNSPLHF
TRBD2	TRBJ2-1	NA	TRBV7-2	TGTGCCAGCAGCTTAGCGCGGGCGGGAGGGGACAATGAGCAGTTCTTC	CASSLARAGGDNEQFF